This T cell receptor (beta chain) was profiled in a study of blood T cell repertoires in COVID-19. The wider study: The study drew acute and convalescent COVID-19 samples from the United States, Italy and Spain. PBMCs, B-cell-depleted T cells, or T cells provided the cDNA or gDNA that made up the material.

The CDR3 spans 15 residues. Per the germline V gene, CDR1 is SGHAT and CDR2 is FQNNGV. With V trimmed by 2 bases and J by 3 bases, 5 bases remained unmatched. This clone occurred once. Original processing notes: For nucleated cells, counts were estimated from reference gene primer amplification. Generated by immunoSEQ multiplex PCR, the TCRdb table keeps only in-frame clones and is missing some. V, J and clone size reflect that table, while D and trimming were determined from the DNA. The repertoire holds some 170,000 clones, 87% seen once, with about 1.4% in the top ten. This chain uses TRBV11-2 with TRBJ1-1, with 8 bases lining up with TRBD1. The sequence was collected from a woman in her fifties or sixties with acute or convalescent COVID-19. Sequences were obtained from peripheral blood. The CDR3 is CASSLSPGQDTEAFF. The CDR3 coding sequence is TGTGCCAGCAGCTTATCACCGGGACAGGACACTGAAGCTTTCTTT.